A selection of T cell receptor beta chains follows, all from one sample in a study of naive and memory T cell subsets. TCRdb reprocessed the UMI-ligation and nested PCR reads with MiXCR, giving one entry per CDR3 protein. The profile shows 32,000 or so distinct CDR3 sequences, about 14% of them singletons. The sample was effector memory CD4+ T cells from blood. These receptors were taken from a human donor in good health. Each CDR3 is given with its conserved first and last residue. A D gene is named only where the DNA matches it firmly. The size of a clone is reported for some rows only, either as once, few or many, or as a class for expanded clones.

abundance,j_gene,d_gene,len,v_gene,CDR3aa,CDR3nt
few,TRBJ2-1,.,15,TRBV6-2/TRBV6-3,CASSYSNAPYNEQFF,TGTGCCAGCAGTTACTCGAACGCCCCCTACAATGAGCAGTTCTTC
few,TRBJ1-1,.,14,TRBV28,CASSTGGLNTEAFF,TGTGCCAGCAGTACCGGGGGACTGAACACTGAAGCTTTCTTT
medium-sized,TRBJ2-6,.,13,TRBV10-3,CAIAGDGANVLTF,TGTGCCATAGCAGGGGATGGGGCCAACGTCCTGACTTTC
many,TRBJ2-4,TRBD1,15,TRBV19,CASSLDRGPKNIQYF,TGTGCCAGTAGTCTGGACAGGGGGCCCAAAAACATTCAGTACTTC
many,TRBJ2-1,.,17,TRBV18,CASSPRPTGRADGEPFF,TGTGCCAGCTCACCACGTCCTACGGGACGCGCGGACGGCGAGCCGTTCTTC
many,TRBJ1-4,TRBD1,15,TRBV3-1,CASSNRDRWHQAVFF,TGTGCCAGCAGCAACCGGGACAGATGGCACCAGGCGGTGTTTTTT
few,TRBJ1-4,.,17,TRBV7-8,CASSLGPGIFANEKLFF,TGTGCCAGCAGCTTAGGTCCAGGGATTTTTGCTAATGAAAAACTGTTTTTT
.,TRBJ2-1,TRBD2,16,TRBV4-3,CASSLLGLAGRNEQFF,TGCGCCAGCAGCCTTCTAGGACTAGCGGGACGCAATGAGCAGTTCTTC
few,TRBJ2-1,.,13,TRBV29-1,CSSLEDADNEQFF,TGCAGCTCATTGGAGGACGCGGACAATGAGCAGTTCTTC
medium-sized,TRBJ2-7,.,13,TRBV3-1,CASSRPGSYEQYF,TGTGCCAGCAGCCGACCGGGTTCCTACGAGCAGTACTTC
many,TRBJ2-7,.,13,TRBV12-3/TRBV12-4,CASSWDGAYEQYF,TGTGCCAGCAGTTGGGACGGAGCCTACGAGCAGTACTTC
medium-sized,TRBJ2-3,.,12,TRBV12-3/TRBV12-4,CASSFHSDTQYF,TGTGCCAGCAGCTTCCACTCAGATACGCAGTATTTT
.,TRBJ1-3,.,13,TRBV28,CASSPPGLYTIYF,TGTGCCAGCAGTCCACCGGGACTGTACACCATATATTTT